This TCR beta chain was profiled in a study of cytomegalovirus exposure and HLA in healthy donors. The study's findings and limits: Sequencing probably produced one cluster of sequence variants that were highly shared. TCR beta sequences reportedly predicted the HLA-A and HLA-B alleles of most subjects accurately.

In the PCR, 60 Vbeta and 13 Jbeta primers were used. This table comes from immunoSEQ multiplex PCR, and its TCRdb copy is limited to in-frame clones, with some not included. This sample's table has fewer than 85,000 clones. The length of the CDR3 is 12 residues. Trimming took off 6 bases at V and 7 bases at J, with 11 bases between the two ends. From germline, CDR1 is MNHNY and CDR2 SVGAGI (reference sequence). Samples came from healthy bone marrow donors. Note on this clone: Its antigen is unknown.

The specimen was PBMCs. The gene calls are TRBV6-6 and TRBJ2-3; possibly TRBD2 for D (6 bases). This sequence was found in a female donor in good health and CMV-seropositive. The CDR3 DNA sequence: TGTGCCAGCAGCCGGGACTTGAATACGCAGTATTTT. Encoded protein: CASSRDLNTQYF.